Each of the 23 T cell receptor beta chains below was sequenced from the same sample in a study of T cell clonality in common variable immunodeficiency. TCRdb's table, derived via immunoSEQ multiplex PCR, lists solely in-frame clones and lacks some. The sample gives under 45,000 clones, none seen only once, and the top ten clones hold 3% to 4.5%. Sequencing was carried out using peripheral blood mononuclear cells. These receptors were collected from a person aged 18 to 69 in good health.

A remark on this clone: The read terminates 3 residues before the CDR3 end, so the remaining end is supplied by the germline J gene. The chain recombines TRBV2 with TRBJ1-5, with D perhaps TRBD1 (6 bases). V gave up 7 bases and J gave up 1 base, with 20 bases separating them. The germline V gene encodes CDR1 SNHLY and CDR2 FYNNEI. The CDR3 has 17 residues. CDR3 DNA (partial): TGTGCCAGCATGAGACTACAGGGTTCGCGGAGCAATCAGCCC. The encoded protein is CASMRLQGSRSNQP. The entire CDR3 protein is CASMRLQGSRSNQPQHF. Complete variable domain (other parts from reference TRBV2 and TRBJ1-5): EPEVTQTPSHQVTQMGQEVILRCVPISNHLYFYWYRQILGQKVEFLVSFYNNEISEKSEIFDDQFSVERPDGSNFTLKIRSTKLEDSAMYFCASMRLQGSRSNQPQHFGDGTRLSIL.

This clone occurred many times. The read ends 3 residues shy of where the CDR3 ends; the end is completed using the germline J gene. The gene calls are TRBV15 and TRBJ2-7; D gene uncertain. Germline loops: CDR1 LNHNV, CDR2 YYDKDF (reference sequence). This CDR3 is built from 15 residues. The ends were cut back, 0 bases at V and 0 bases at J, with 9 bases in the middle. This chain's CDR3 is CATSREAGLSYEQYF. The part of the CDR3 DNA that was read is TGTGCCACCAGCAGAGAGGCAGGTCTCTCCTACGAG.

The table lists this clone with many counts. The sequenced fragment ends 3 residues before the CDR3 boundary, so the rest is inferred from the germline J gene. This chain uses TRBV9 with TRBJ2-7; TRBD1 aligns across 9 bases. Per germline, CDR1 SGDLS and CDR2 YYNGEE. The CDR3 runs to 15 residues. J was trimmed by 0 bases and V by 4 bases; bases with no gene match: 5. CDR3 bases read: TGTGCCAGCAGCTTGGGACAGGGCCTCTCCTACGAG. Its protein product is CASSLGQGLSYE. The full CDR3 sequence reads CASSLGQGLSYEQYF.

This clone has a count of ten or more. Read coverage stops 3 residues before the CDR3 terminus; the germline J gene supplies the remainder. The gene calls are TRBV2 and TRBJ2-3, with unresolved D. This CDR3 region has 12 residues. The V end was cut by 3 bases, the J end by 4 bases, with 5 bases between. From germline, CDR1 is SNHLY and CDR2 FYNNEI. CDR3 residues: CASSDRADTQYF. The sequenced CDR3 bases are TGTGCCAGCAGTGATCGGGCAGATACG.

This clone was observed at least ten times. Incomplete CDR3 DNA: TGTGCCAGCAGCTTATTAGGGAATGAG. Its translation is CASSLLGNE. The entire CDR3 protein is CASSLLGNEQFF. The chain uses TRBV11-3 and TRBJ2-1, with D unclear. Read sequence stops 3 residues before the CDR3 end, and the germline J gene provides the missing end. Trimming removed 2 bases from V and 7 bases from J, with 6 bases in between. The CDR3 runs 12 residues. Germline V gives CDR1 SGHNT, CDR2 YENEEA. The full variable domain, rest sourced from reference TRBV11-3 and TRBJ2-1, is EAGVVQSPRYKIIEKKQPVAFWCNPISGHNTLYWYLQNLGQGPELLIRYENEEAVDDSQLPKDRFSAERLKGVDSTLKIQPAELGDSAVYLCASSLLGNEQFFGPGTRLTVL.

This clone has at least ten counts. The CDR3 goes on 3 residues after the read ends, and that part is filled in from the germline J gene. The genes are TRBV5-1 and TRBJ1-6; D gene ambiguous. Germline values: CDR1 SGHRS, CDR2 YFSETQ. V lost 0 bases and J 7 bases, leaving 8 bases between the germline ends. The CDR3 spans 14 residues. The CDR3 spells CASSLEALNSPLHF. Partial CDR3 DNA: TGCGCCAGCAGCTTGGAGGCCCTCAATTCACCC.

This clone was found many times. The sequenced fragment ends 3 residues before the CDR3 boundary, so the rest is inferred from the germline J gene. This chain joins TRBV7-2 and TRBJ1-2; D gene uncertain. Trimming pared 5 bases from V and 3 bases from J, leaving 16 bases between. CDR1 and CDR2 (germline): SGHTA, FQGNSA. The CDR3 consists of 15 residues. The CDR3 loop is CASSPLTSYYYGYTF. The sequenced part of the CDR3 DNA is TGTGCCAGCAGCCCATTAACGAGTTACTACTATGGC.

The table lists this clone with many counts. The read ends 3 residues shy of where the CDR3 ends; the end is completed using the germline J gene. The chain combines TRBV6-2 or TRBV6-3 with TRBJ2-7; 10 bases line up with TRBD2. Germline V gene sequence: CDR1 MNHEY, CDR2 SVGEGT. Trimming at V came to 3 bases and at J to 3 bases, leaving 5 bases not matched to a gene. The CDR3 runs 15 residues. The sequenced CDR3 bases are TGTGCCAGCAGTTATTCCACTAGCGGGAACTACGAG. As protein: CASSYSTSGNYE. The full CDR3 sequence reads CASSYSTSGNYEQYF.

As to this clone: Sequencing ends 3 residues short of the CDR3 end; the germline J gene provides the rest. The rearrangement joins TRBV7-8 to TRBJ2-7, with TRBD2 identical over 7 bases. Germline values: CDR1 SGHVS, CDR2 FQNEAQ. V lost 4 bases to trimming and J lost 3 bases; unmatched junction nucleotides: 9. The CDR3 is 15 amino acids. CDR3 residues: CASSSGDYRRYEQYF. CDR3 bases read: TGTGCCAGCAGCTCTGGGGACTACCGACGCTACGAG.

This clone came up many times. CDR3 bases read: TGCGCCAGCAGCTCGGAGGGGCGTCCGGAGGGCCAAGAGACG. Translated: CASSSEGRPEGQET. The CDR3 as a whole reads CASSSEGRPEGQETQYF. The chain couples TRBV5-1 to TRBJ2-3, with a possible D match to TRBD2 (6 bases). Coverage ceases 3 residues before the CDR3 finishes, and the germline J gene fills in the end. Germline lookup yields CDR1 SGHRS and CDR2 YFSETQ. The CDR3 totals 17 residues.

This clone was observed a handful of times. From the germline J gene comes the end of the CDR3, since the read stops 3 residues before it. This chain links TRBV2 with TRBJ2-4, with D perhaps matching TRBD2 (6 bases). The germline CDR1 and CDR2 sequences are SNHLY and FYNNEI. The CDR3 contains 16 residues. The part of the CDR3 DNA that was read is TGTGCCAGCAGTGAAGCGCCAGGGAGGAGCAATCAGCCT. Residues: CASSEAPGRSNQP. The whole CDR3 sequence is CASSEAPGRSNQPQYF.

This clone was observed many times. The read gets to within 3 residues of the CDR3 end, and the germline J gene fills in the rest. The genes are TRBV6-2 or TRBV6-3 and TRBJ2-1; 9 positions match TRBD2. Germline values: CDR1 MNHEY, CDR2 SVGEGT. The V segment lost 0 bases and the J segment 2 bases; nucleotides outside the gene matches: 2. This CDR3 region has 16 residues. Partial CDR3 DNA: TGTGCCAGCAGTTACTCGGCTAGCGGGACCTACAATGAG. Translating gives CASSYSASGTYNE. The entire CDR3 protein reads CASSYSASGTYNEQFF.

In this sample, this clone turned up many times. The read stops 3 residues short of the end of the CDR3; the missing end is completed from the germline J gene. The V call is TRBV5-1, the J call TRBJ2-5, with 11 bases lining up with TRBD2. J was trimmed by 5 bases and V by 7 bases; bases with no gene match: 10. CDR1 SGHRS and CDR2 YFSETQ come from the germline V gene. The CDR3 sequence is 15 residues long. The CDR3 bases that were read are TGCGCCAGCCATTCTTTCCCTAGCGGGGGGGAGACC. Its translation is CASHSFPSGGET. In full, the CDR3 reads CASHSFPSGGETQYF.

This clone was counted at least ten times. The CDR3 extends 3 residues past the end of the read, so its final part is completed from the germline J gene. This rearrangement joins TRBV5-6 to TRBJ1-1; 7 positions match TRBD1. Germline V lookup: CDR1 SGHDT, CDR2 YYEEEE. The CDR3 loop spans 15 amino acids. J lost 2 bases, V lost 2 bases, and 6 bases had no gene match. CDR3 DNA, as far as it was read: TGTGCCAGCAGCTTTCGACAGGGCACAAACACTGAA. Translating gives CASSFRQGTNTE. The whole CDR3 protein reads CASSFRQGTNTEAFF.

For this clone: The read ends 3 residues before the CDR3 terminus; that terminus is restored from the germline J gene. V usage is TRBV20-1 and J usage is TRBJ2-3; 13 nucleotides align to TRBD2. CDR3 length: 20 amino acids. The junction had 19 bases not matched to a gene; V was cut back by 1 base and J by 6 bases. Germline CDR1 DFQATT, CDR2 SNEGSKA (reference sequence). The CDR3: CSARAAKDSGLAGLRDTQYF. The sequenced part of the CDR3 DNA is TGCAGTGCTAGAGCGGCGAAGGATTCGGGACTAGCGGGACTCAGGGATACG.

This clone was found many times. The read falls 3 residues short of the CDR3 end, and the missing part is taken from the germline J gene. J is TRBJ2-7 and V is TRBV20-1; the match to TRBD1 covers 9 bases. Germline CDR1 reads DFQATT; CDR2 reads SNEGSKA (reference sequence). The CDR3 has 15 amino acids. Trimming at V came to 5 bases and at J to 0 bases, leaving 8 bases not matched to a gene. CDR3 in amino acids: CSAFRQGVGSYEQYF. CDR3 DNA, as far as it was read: TGCAGTGCTTTTCGACAGGGGGTAGGCTCCTACGAG.

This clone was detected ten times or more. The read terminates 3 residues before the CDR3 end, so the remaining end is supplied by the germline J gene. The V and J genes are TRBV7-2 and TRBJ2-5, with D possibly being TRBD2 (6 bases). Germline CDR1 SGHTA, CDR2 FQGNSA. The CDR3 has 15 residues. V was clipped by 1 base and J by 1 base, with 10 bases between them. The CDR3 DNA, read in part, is TGTGCCAGCAGCTTAGTTGGGGGGATCCAAGAGACC. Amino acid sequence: CASSLVGGIQET. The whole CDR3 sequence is CASSLVGGIQETQYF.

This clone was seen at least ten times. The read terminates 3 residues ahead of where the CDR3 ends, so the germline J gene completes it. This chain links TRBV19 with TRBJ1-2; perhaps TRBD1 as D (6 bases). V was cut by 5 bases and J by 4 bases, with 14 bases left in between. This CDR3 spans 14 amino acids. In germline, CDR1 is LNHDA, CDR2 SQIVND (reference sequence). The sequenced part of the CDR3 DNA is TGTGCCAGTAGTTGGGGGGGCCCCCTCTATGGC. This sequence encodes CASSWGGPLYG. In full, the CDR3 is CASSWGGPLYGYTF.

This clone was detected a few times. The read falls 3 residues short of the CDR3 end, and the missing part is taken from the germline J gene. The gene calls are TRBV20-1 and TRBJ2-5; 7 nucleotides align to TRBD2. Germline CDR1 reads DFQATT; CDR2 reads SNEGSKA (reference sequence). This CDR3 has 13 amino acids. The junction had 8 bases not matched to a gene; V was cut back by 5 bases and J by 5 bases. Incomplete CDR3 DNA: TGCAGTGCTGAGATGGGGGGAGGGGAGACC. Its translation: CSAEMGGGET. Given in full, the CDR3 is CSAEMGGGETQYF.

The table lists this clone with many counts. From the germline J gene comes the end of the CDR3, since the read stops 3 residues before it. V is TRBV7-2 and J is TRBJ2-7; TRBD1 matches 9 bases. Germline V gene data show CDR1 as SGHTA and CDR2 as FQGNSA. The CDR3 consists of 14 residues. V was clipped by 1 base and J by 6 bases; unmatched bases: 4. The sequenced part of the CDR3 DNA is TGTGCCAGCAGCTTAGACAGGGGGCGTAGCGAG. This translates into CASSLDRGRSE. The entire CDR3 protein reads CASSLDRGRSEQYF.

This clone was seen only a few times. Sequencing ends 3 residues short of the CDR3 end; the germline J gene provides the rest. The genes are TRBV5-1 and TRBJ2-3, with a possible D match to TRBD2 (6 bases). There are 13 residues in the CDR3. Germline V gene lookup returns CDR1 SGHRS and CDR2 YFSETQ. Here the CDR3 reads CASSWGEGQPQYF. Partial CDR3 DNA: TGCGCCAGCAGCTGGGGGGAAGGCCAGCCG.

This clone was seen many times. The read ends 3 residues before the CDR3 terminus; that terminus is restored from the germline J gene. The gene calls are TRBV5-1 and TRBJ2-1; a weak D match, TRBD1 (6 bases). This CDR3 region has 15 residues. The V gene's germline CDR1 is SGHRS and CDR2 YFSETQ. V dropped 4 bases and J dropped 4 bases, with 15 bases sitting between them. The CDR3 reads CASSPYRTDYNEQFF. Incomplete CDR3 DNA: TGCGCCAGCAGCCCATACCGGACAGATTACAATGAG.

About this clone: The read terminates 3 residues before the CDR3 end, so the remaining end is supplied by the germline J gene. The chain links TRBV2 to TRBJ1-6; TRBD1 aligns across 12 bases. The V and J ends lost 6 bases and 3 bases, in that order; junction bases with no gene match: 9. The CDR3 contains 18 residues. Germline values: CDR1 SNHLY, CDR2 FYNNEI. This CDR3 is CASSPGQGAVIYNSPLHF. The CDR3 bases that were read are TGTGCCAGCAGCCCGGGACAGGGGGCCGTAATCTATAATTCACCC.